A single sample is the source of the 27 T cell receptor beta chains below, sequenced in a study of blood T cell repertoires in COVID-19. Generated by immunoSEQ multiplex PCR, the TCRdb table keeps only in-frame clones and is missing some. The table has fewer than 350,000 clones, roughly 90% seen once; the top ten hold about 1.8%. Sequenced: PBMCs or T cells enriched from blood (not recorded which). Every receptor here comes from a woman aged 18-29 years with acute COVID-19.

The V and J genes are TRBV6-5 and TRBJ2-3; maybe TRBD1 (6 bases). CDR3 size: 15 residues. With 8 bases removed from V and 1 base from J, the gap between germline ends came to 16 bases. Germline loops: CDR1 MNHEY, CDR2 SVGAGI. Here the CDR3 reads CASRRQAMRTDTQYF. CDR3 nucleotide sequence: TGTGCCAGCCGAAGACAGGCGATGCGCACAGATACGCAGTATTTT.

The chain has TRBV27 and TRBJ2-7, with TRBD1 matching 7 bases. This CDR3 comprises 13 residues. Germline CDR1 reads MNHEY; CDR2 reads SMNVEV (reference sequence). V lost 6 bases, J lost 1 base, and 3 bases stayed unmatched. In DNA form, the CDR3 reads TGTGCCAGCAGACTGACAGGGTCCTACGAGCAGTACTTC. It encodes CASRLTGSYEQYF.

This clone has just one count. This chain links TRBV5-8 with TRBJ1-4; no definite D call. V was pared by 0 bases and J by 2 bases, with 11 bases between. Germline assignment: CDR1 SGHTS and CDR2 YDEGEE. CDR3 size: 16 residues. The CDR3 DNA follows: TGTGCCAGCAGCTTGGCTCACGGGTTTACTAATGAAAAACTGTTTTTT. It is translated as CASSLAHGFTNEKLFF.

The V and J genes are TRBV4-2 and TRBJ2-1, with 13 bases fitting TRBD2. Germline CDR1 LGHNA, CDR2 YNFKEQ. V lost 1 base to trimming and J lost 3 bases; unmatched junction nucleotides: 3. The CDR3 runs to 17 residues. Here the CDR3 reads CASSQATSGRGYNEQFF. CDR3 nucleotides: TGTGCCAGCAGCCAAGCAACTAGCGGGAGGGGCTACAATGAGCAGTTCTTC.

The rearrangement uses TRBV10-3 and TRBJ1-1; 7 bases match TRBD1. Germline CDR1 is ENHRY and CDR2 is SYGVKD. Trimming removed 3 bases from V and 0 bases from J; junction bases left unmatched: 4. This CDR3 is 15 amino acids long. CDR3 loop: CAISEPGQLNTEAFF. CDR3 nucleotide sequence: TGTGCCATCAGTGAACCGGGACAGTTGAACACTGAAGCTTTCTTT.

The chain employs TRBV6-4 and TRBJ1-1, with D perhaps TRBD1 (6 bases). Germline CDR1 and CDR2: MRHNA and SNTAGT. This CDR3 has 16 residues. Trimming removed 3 bases from V and 1 base from J, with 15 bases in between. The CDR3: CASSEFPTGSNTEAFF. As DNA, the CDR3 is TGTGCCAGCAGTGAATTTCCGACAGGCTCGAACACTGAAGCTTTCTTT.

The chain recombines TRBV18 with TRBJ2-3; D might be TRBD1 (6 bases). Germline V CDR1 and CDR2: KGHSH, LQKENI. V lost 5 bases, J lost 1 base, and 7 bases lay in between. There are 13 residues in the CDR3. CDR3 sequence (DNA): TGTGCCAGCTCAGACAGGCGCACAGATACGCAGTATTTT. Translation gives CASSDRRTDTQYF.

The rearrangement joins TRBV28 to TRBJ1-1, with TRBD1 as a possible D gene (6 bases). Germline loops: CDR1 MDHEN, CDR2 SYDVKM. Trimming pared 6 bases from V and 4 bases from J, leaving 24 bases between. The CDR3 runs 17 residues. CDR3 sequence: CASRRAPLTGNRTEAFF. Here the CDR3 DNA reads TGTGCCAGCAGACGAGCCCCACTCACAGGGAACCGCACTGAAGCTTTCTTT. The entire variable domain, with the rest obtained from reference TRBV28 and TRBJ1-1, is as follows: DVKVTQSSRYLVKRTGEKVFLECVQDMDHENMFWYRQDPGLGLRLIYFSYDVKMKEKGDIPEGYSVSREKKERFSLILESASTNQTSMYLCASRRAPLTGNRTEAFFGQGTRLTVV.

The CDR3 DNA follows: TGTGCCAGTAGTAGAAAACTTACAGGGAACTGGAACCACGGCTATAATTCACCCCTCCACTTT. This sequence encodes CASSRKLTGNWNHGYNSPLHF. This sequence joins TRBV19 and TRBJ1-6; possibly TRBD1 for D (6 bases). V was trimmed by 4 bases and J by 3 bases, leaving 28 bases between them. The germline V gene encodes CDR1 LNHDA and CDR2 SQIVND (reference sequence). This CDR3 is 21 amino acids long.

V and J are TRBV5-1 and TRBJ1-1, with 9 bases identical to TRBD1. Germline V gene data show CDR1 as SGHRS and CDR2 as YFSETQ. The ends lost 4 bases at V and 4 bases at J; junction bases unmatched: 5. The CDR3 loop spans 14 amino acids. CDR3 nucleotides: TGCGCCAGCAGCGTCCCACAGGGGGCCACTGAAGCTTTCTTT. It codes for CASSVPQGATEAFF. Full variable domain (remainder filled in from reference TRBV5-1 and TRBJ1-1): KAGVTQTPRYLIKTRGQQVTLSCSPISGHRSVSWYQQTPGQGLQFLFEYFSETQRNKGNFPGRFSGRQFSNSRSEMNVSTLELGDSALYLCASSVPQGATEAFFGQGTRLTVV.

The CDR3 bases are TGTGCCAGCTCACCACTACAGGACACTGAAGCTTTCTTT. Protein: CASSPLQDTEAFF. The V and J genes are TRBV18 and TRBJ1-1; a weak D match, TRBD1 (5 bases). Germline-derived CDR1 and CDR2 are KGHSH and LQKENI. V was cut by 1 base and J by 3 bases, with 6 bases left in between. CDR3 length: 13 amino acids.

About this clone itself: Other nucleotide sequences in the sample specify the same CDR3. The chain links TRBV3-1 (or the pseudogene TRBV3-2) to TRBJ2-2, with TRBD1 matching over 7 bases. Germline CDR1 reads LGHDT; CDR2 reads YNNKEL (reference sequence). The CDR3 has 14 residues. The ends lost 4 bases at V and 4 bases at J; junction bases unmatched: 3. CDR3 sequence reads: CASSPYRGTGELFF. The CDR3 nucleotides read TGTGCCAGCAGCCCATACAGGGGCACCGGGGAGCTGTTTTTT.

This clone was seen more than once but under ten times. The CDR3 bases are TGTGCCAGCAGTGACTCGAGCGCCGGGGAGCTGTTTTTT. Translating gives CASSDSSAGELFF. The chain uses TRBV6-4 and TRBJ2-2, with D uncertain. The V end was cut by 0 bases, the J end by 6 bases, with 5 bases between. The CDR3 consists of 13 residues. Germline values: CDR1 MRHNA, CDR2 SNTAGT.

J is TRBJ1-6 and V is TRBV2; possibly TRBD1 for D (6 bases). Germline lookup yields CDR1 SNHLY and CDR2 FYNNEI. The CDR3 has 15 amino acids. V was clipped by 4 bases and J by 7 bases, with 14 bases between them. Here the CDR3 DNA reads TGTGCCAGCAGTGGCTCGACAGGCCCCAATTCACCCCTCCACTTT. This gives the protein CASSGSTGPNSPLHF.

The chain couples TRBV18 to TRBJ2-3, with 7 bases identical to TRBD1. CDR1 KGHSH and CDR2 LQKENI come from the germline V gene. The CDR3 has 16 amino acids. Trimming took 4 bases from V and 0 from J; bases not matched to a gene: 7. As DNA, the CDR3 is TGTGCCAGCTCACTGATCCGACAGGGTAGCACAGATACGCAGTATTTT. It encodes CASSLIRQGSTDTQYF.

This clone was counted between two and nine times. The genes are TRBV18 and TRBJ1-2; D gene uncertain. The length of the CDR3 is 15 residues. Germline V gives CDR1 KGHSH, CDR2 LQKENI. Trimming removed 2 bases from V and 2 bases from J, with 12 bases in between. CDR3 region: CASSPTALLNYGYTF. CDR3 coding DNA: TGTGCCAGCTCACCAACAGCCCTGCTCAACTATGGCTACACCTTC.

The CDR3 sequence: CASSLSFRDSSPFF. As DNA, the CDR3 is TGTGCCAGCAGTTTAAGTTTTCGGGACAGCTCACCTTTCTTT. The rearrangement links TRBV27 to TRBJ1-1; 7 positions agree with TRBD1. V gave up 2 bases and J gave up 12 bases; unmatched junction bases: 12. Germline CDR1 and CDR2: MNHEY and SMNVEV (reference sequence). This CDR3 region has 14 residues.

This chain connects TRBV24-1 to TRBJ2-1; D is possibly TRBD2 (5 bases). CDR1 and CDR2 (germline): KGHDR, SFDVKD. The CDR3 totals 13 residues. Deletions cut 3 bases from V and 6 bases from J, with 8 bases between. DNA of the CDR3: TGTGCCACCAGTGATACGGGGTTCAATGAGCAGTTCTTC. Its translation is CATSDTGFNEQFF.

This rearrangement joins TRBV6-6 to TRBJ1-4; 7 bases fit TRBD1. CDR3 size: 15 residues. V dropped 1 base and J dropped 7; count of bases not matched to a gene: 6. Germline V CDR1 and CDR2: MNHNY, SVGAGI (reference sequence). CDR3 nucleotides: TGTGCCAGCAGTTACTTACGAGGGGGCAGTGAAAAACTGTTTTTT. This translates into CASSYLRGGSEKLFF.

This clone was seen a single time. The chain joins TRBV2 to TRBJ1-1; a weak D match, TRBD1 (6 bases). Per germline, CDR1 SNHLY and CDR2 FYNNEI. V lost 4 bases and J lost 0, with 15 bases in between. The CDR3 has 16 residues. The CDR3 coding sequence is TGTGCCAGCAGTGTTGATCAGGGGATAATGAACACTGAAGCTTTCTTT. This encodes CASSVDQGIMNTEAFF.

The chain uses TRBV7-6 and TRBJ1-1, with 10 positions matching TRBD1. The CDR3 is made up of 17 amino acids. Trimming removed 5 bases from V and 4 bases from J; junction bases left unmatched: 13. Germline V gives CDR1 SGHVS, CDR2 FNYEAQ. The CDR3: CASSPGTGEVGSTEAFF. The CDR3 DNA is TGTGCCAGCAGCCCTGGGACAGGGGAGGTTGGTAGCACTGAAGCTTTCTTT.

The V gene is TRBV5-8, the J gene TRBJ2-7, with D perhaps matching TRBD2 (6 bases). This CDR3 is 14 amino acids long. CDR1 is SGHTS and CDR2 is YDEGEE in the germline V gene. The V gene lost 5 bases and the J gene lost 2 bases, with 14 bases spanning the gap. The CDR3 region is CASRRKTRAYEQYF. CDR3 bases: TGTGCCAGCAGGAGAAAGACTAGGGCCTACGAGCAGTACTTC.

The J gene is TRBJ1-6, the V gene TRBV7-2, with D maybe TRBD1 (6 bases). The CDR3 has 16 amino acids. V dropped 4 bases and J dropped 0 bases, with 10 bases sitting between them. Germline V gene lookup returns CDR1 SGHTA and CDR2 FQGNSA. The CDR3 region has the DNA TGTGCCAGCAGCTCAGAGGACAGCTCCTATAATTCACCCCTCCACTTT. It translates to CASSSEDSSYNSPLHF.

To note about this clone: Sequence at one end of the junction differs from germline and may be a read error. The chain recombines TRBV19 with TRBJ2-3; D remains unclear. The length of the CDR3 is 12 residues. Germline V gene data show CDR1 as LNHDA and CDR2 as SQIVND (reference sequence). In DNA, the CDR3 is TGTGCCACTAGTCCGGGCACAGATACGCAGTATTTT. Translating gives CATSPGTDTQYF.

The chain combines TRBV2 with TRBJ2-5; maybe TRBD2 (10 bases). This CDR3 is built from 21 residues. CDR1 is SNHLY, CDR2 FYNNEI, per germline. V lost 8 bases to trimming and J lost 5 bases, with 39 bases between them. The CDR3 here is CASSWGGTGQAAGGPMETQYF. Written as DNA, the CDR3 is TGTGCCAGCTCCTGGGGTGGGACAGGGCAGGCAGCGGGAGGGCCGATGGAGACCCAGTACTTC.

By share, this clone ranks as medium-sized. This rearrangement joins TRBV28 to TRBJ1-1; TRBD1 aligns across 7 bases. Trimming took 6 bases from V and 1 from J; bases not matched to a gene: 8. The CDR3 contains 15 residues. Germline CDR1 and CDR2: MDHEN and SYDVKM. CDR3 DNA sequence: TGTGCCAGCAGGAAAAACAGGGGCTCGAACACTGAAGCTTTCTTT. Its protein product is CASRKNRGSNTEAFF.

The chain recombines TRBV7-2 with TRBJ2-2; 12 nucleotides align to TRBD2. The CDR3 is made up of 17 amino acids. After removal of 11 bases from V and 4 bases from J, the junction contained 14 bases not matched to a gene. Looked up from germline, CDR1 is SGHTA and CDR2 is FQGNSA. The CDR3 is CAGGRTSGTVVTGELFF. The CDR3 coding sequence is TGTGCCGGCGGCAGGACTAGCGGGACTGTTGTCACCGGGGAGCTGTTTTTT. The full variable domain, in which reference TRBV7-2 and TRBJ2-2 provide the parts outside the CDR3, is GAGVSQSPSNKVTEKGKDVELRCDPISGHTALYWYRQSLGQGLEFLIYFQGNSAPDKSGLPSDRFSAERTGGSVSTLTIQRTQQEDSAVYLCAGGRTSGTVVTGELFFGEGSRLTVL.